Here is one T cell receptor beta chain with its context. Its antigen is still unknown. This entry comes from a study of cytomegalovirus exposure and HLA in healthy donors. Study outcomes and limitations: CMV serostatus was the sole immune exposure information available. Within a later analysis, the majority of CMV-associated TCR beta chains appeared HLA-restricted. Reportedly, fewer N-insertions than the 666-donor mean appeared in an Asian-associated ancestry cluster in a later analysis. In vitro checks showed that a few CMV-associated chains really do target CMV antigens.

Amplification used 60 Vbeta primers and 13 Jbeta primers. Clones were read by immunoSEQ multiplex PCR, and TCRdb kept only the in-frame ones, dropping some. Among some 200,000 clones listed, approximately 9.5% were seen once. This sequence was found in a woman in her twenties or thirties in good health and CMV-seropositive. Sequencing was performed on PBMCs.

The CDR3 DNA reads as TGTGCCAGCAGCTCGATATCTACAACTAATGAAAAACTGTTTTTT. It specifies CASSSISTTNEKLFF. V usage is TRBV14 and J usage is TRBJ1-4; D is uncertain. V lost 5 bases and J 0 bases, leaving 10 bases between the germline ends. CDR1 and CDR2 from the germline V gene are SGHDN and FVKESK. This CDR3 is built from 15 residues.